This T cell receptor (beta chain) appears in the sequencing data of a study of identical twins. Study-wide results and caveats: Clonotypes of the beta chain that were abundant in cord blood carried fewer insertions (memory repertoires showed none). Surplus twin overlap in beta out-of-frame sequences was less pronounced. Models underestimated how often monozygotic twins shared out-of-frame TCR alpha.

Of note for this clonotype: Its antigen remains unidentified.

Trimming cost V 1 base and J 0 bases, with 10 bases left between them. Germline V gene sequence: CDR1 DFQATT, CDR2 SNEGSKA (reference sequence). This CDR3 spans 15 amino acids. TCRdb recomputed calls from the 5' RACE reads with MiXCR, one row per CDR3 protein. The sample contains some 500,000 distinct CDR3 sequences, 22% of which appear only once. The same specimen was also included in a second study, on T cells expressing NK-cell markers.

This rearrangement joins TRBV20-1 to TRBJ1-5; D not resolved. This sequence was found in a woman in her late teens or twenties in good health. The sequencing sample was made of CD4+ T cells sorted from blood. CDR3 amino acids: CSARGRRDSNQPQHF. The CDR3 nucleotides read TGCAGTGCTAGAGGTCGACGGGATAGCAATCAGCCCCAGCATTTT.